This entry concerns a single T cell receptor beta chain. Its antigen is unknown. This sample is part of a study of long-term antiretroviral therapy in people with HIV. Study-level results: Those clones which expanded before ART made up the dominant part of the repertoire at all time points. CDR3 length ranges were narrower in HIV repertoires than in controls.

The germline V gene encodes CDR1 SGHVS and CDR2 FNYEAQ. The CDR3 sequence is 15 residues long. V was clipped by 4 bases and J by 2 bases; unmatched bases: 4. At survey level, the immunoSEQ assay was run in its v3.0 version. TCRdb's table, derived via immunoSEQ multiplex PCR, lists solely in-frame clones and lacks some. The repertoire holds over 8,500 clones, about 80% seen once, with under 20% in the top ten. The chain uses TRBV7-6 and TRBJ2-1; 8 bases are shared with TRBD1. Sequences were derived from unsorted PBMCs, sampled at the start of antiretroviral therapy, before treatment. The receptor's source is a man in his thirties or forties with HIV. The CDR3 nucleotides read TGTGCCAGCAGCTACGGGACAGGCCCCTACAATGAGCAGTTCTTC. Translated, it gives CASSYGTGPYNEQFF.